The 28 T cell receptor beta chains below were found in one sample sequenced in a study of identical twins. TCRdb independently ran MiXCR on the 5' RACE reads; one entry per CDR3 protein. The sample contains approximately 260,000 distinct CDR3 sequences, roughly 13% of which appear only once. The sequencing sample was made of memory (CD45RO+) T cells sorted from blood. These receptors came from a woman aged 18-29 years in good health.

The rearrangement uses TRBV3-1 and TRBJ2-7; D is undetermined. The CDR3 has 14 residues. The germline gives CDR1 LGHDT, CDR2 YNNKEL (reference sequence). V was trimmed by 1 base and J by 7 bases, leaving 14 bases between them. CDR3 sequence reads: CASSQVSEFGEQYF. CDR3 sequence (DNA): TGTGCCAGCAGCCAAGTGTCCGAGTTCGGGGAGCAGTACTTC.

A few counts support this clonotype. The CDR3 protein is CSALDTVGYYGYTF. CDR3 DNA: TGCAGTGCCCTAGACACAGTTGGGTACTATGGCTACACCTTC. The V gene is TRBV20-1, the J gene TRBJ1-2; no clear D gene. The CDR3 is made up of 14 amino acids. Trimming stripped 6 bases from V and 3 bases from J, with 17 bases between. Per germline, CDR1 DFQATT and CDR2 SNEGSKA (reference sequence).

The table lists this clonotype with a count of one. Germline and junction disagree at one end, which may indicate a read error. The rearrangement links TRBV7-9 to TRBJ2-5; D unresolved. This CDR3 is 16 amino acids long. The germline gives CDR1 SEHNR, CDR2 FQNEAQ (reference sequence). The CDR3 spells CAISSGRIWGAETQYF. CDR3 DNA sequence: TGTGCCATCAGCTCTGGGCGCATCTGGGGTGCGGAGACCCAGTACTTC.

The V call is TRBV6-2 or TRBV6-3, the J call TRBJ1-1; tentatively, D is TRBD1 (5 bases). V was pared by 11 bases and J by 1 base, with 8 bases between. CDR3 size: 11 residues. Germline V gene sequence: CDR1 MNHEY, CDR2 SVGEGT. CDR3: CAGHKNTEAFF. The CDR3, as DNA: TGTGCCGGACACAAGAACACTGAAGCTTTCTTT.

The V gene is TRBV3-1, the J gene TRBJ2-4, with D perhaps being TRBD1 or TRBD2 (5 bases each). CDR1 is LGHDT and CDR2 is YNNKEL in the germline V gene (reference sequence). Trimming stripped 1 base from V and 7 bases from J, with 8 bases between. The CDR3 length is 13 residues. The CDR3 is CASSQAGANIQYF. For the CDR3, the DNA is TGTGCCAGCAGCCAAGCCGGGGCCAACATTCAGTACTTC.

This clonotype has more than one count but fewer than ten. In DNA, the CDR3 is TGCAGCGTTGGCCATTGGGGCAATGAGCAGTTCTTC. It yields the protein CSVGHWGNEQFF. The V and J genes are TRBV29-1 and TRBJ2-1; D is unclear. The CDR3 has 12 amino acids. The V gene lost 4 bases and the J gene lost 6 bases, with 10 bases spanning the gap. Germline V gives CDR1 SQVTM, CDR2 ANQGSEA.

This clonotype was detected ten times or more. J is TRBJ2-7 and V is TRBV12-3 or TRBV12-4; D unclear. The CDR3 loop spans 13 amino acids. The ends were cut back, 3 bases at V and 0 bases at J, with 6 bases in the middle. CDR3 DNA sequence: TGTGCCAGCAGTTTGATGAGCTCCTACGAGCAGTACTTC. This codes for CASSLMSSYEQYF.

In this sample, this clonotype turned up a few times. The chain uses TRBV11-3 and TRBJ1-1; D remains ambiguous. CDR3 length: 13 amino acids. Germline values: CDR1 SGHNT, CDR2 YENEEA. Trimming took 0 bases from V and 8 from J, leaving 10 bases between them. The CDR3 region has the DNA TGTGCCAGCAGCTTAGATAAGGCAGCAGAAGCTTTCTTT. Protein sequence: CASSLDKAAEAFF.

This clonotype was detected a few times. The gene calls are TRBV20-1 and TRBJ2-3; 8 nucleotides match TRBD2. This CDR3 is 14 amino acids long. Unmatched junction bases numbered 4, after V lost 3 bases and J lost 2 bases. From germline, CDR1 is DFQATT and CDR2 SNEGSKA (reference sequence). The CDR3 spells CSASGRGVTDTQYF. The DNA for the CDR3 is TGCAGTGCTAGTGGGCGGGGGGTCACAGATACGCAGTATTTT.

V and J are TRBV18 and TRBJ2-1, with TRBD2 matching 10 bases. CDR3 size: 16 residues. Germline loops: CDR1 KGHSH, CDR2 LQKENI. The trim removed 4 bases at V and 4 bases at J, leaving 7 bases unmatched. The CDR3 region has the DNA TGTGCCAGCTCACGAGGCAATAGCGGGAGGTACAATGAGCAGTTCTTC. Translating it yields CASSRGNSGRYNEQFF.

This clonotype was recorded a few times. The chain uses TRBV2 and TRBJ1-4; no firm D call. This CDR3 has 12 residues. Germline CDR1 reads SNHLY; CDR2 reads FYNNEI. Trimming removed 6 bases at V and 10 bases at J, with 12 bases between. The CDR3 loop is CASRVKVGKLFF. The DNA for the CDR3 is TGTGCCAGCAGGGTGAAGGTGGGAAAACTGTTTTTT.

In its sample, this clonotype was seen a few times. This chain joins TRBV20-1 and TRBJ2-6; D is ambiguous. Trimming stripped 3 bases from V and 0 bases from J, with 9 bases between. This CDR3 has 15 amino acids. Germline values: CDR1 DFQATT, CDR2 SNEGSKA (reference sequence). CDR3 sequence reads: CSARSQISGANVLTF. For the CDR3, the DNA is TGCAGTGCTAGGAGCCAGATCTCTGGGGCCAACGTCCTGACTTTC.

J is TRBJ2-1 and V is TRBV10-3; 9 nucleotides match TRBD2. CDR1 is ENHRY, CDR2 SYGVKD, per germline. The CDR3 length is 18 residues. V gave up 4 bases and J gave up 6 bases; unmatched junction bases: 16. CDR3 amino acids: CAISALPSGGSAGNEQFF. DNA for the CDR3: TGTGCCATCAGTGCCTTACCCAGCGGGGGGTCTGCTGGCAATGAGCAGTTCTTC.

The chain uses TRBV5-6 and TRBJ2-2; unclear D gene. Germline V gene data show CDR1 as SGHDT and CDR2 as YYEEEE. V was cut by 0 bases and J by 6 bases, with 12 bases left in between. The CDR3 spans 15 residues. CDR3 in DNA: TGTGCCAGCAGCTTGGCCGGGTTGGCGGCCGGGGAGCTGTTTTTT. It encodes CASSLAGLAAGELFF.

V and J are TRBV15 and TRBJ2-7; D is unresolved. The V end lost 3 bases, the J end lost 9 bases, and 9 bases lay between the germline ends. This CDR3 region has 11 residues. CDR1 and CDR2 (germline): LNHNV, YYDKDF (reference sequence). In nucleotides, the CDR3 is TGTGCCACCAGCAGTCGCGGTGGGCAGTACTTC. It encodes CATSSRGGQYF.

V is TRBV20-1 and J is TRBJ2-1, with D unresolved. Trimming stripped 0 bases from V and 7 bases from J, with 7 bases between. The CDR3 loop spans 12 amino acids. Germline V gene sequence: CDR1 DFQATT, CDR2 SNEGSKA (reference sequence). Written as DNA, the CDR3 is TGCAGTGCTAGAGATCAGAGGAATGAGCAGTTCTTC. Translated, it gives CSARDQRNEQFF.

The J gene is TRBJ2-3, the V gene TRBV3-1; weak D call: TRBD2 (5 bases). From germline, CDR1 is LGHDT and CDR2 YNNKEL (reference sequence). The CDR3 sequence is 14 residues long. Trimming pared 4 bases from V and 7 bases from J, leaving 15 bases between. In nucleotides, the CDR3 is TGTGCCAGCAGCCGATTAACTAGACTGAATACGCAGTATTTT. Translating it yields CASSRLTRLNTQYF.

This clonotype was picked up a small number of times. This rearrangement joins TRBV9 to TRBJ2-1, with 9 positions matching TRBD2. V lost 1 base, J lost 2 bases, and 1 base stayed unmatched. From germline, CDR1 is SGDLS and CDR2 YYNGEE. The CDR3 loop spans 15 amino acids. In nucleotides, the CDR3 is TGTGCCAGCAGCGTATTAGCGGGAGCCTACAATGAGCAGTTCTTC. Translation: CASSVLAGAYNEQFF.

This clonotype occurred many times. The V gene is TRBV7-2, the J gene TRBJ1-2, with D uncertain. The V end lost 2 bases, the J end lost 6 bases, and 10 bases lay between the germline ends. The length of the CDR3 is 13 residues. CDR1 is SGHTA and CDR2 is FQGNSA in the germline V gene. The DNA of the CDR3 is TGTGCCAGCAGCTTACGGTCTGGGGATGGCTACACCTTC. Protein product: CASSLRSGDGYTF.

This clonotype was detected only a few times. The rearrangement joins TRBV9 to TRBJ2-7; weak D call: TRBD2 (5 bases). The CDR3 extends over 15 amino acids. Trimming pared 2 bases from V and 4 bases from J, leaving 16 bases between. CDR1 SGDLS and CDR2 YYNGEE come from the germline V gene. CDR3 in DNA: TGTGCCAGCAGCGTCGTTCCGGGGTCTTGGTACGAGCAGTACTTC. Protein sequence: CASSVVPGSWYEQYF.

Only one count was recorded for this clonotype. CDR3 sequence: CASSSRGQRGDSGANVLTF. As DNA, the CDR3 is TGTGCCAGCAGTTCTCGGGGCCAGCGGGGGGATTCTGGGGCCAACGTCCTGACTTTC. The gene calls are TRBV27 and TRBJ2-6; 9 positions agree with TRBD2. V trimming: 4 bases; J trimming: 1 base; junction bases outside the gene matches: 11. The CDR3 is 19 residues long. Germline V gene sequence: CDR1 MNHEY, CDR2 SMNVEV (reference sequence).

The J gene is TRBJ2-1, the V gene TRBV4-1, with TRBD1 matching 10 bases. CDR3 length equals 20 residues. The germline CDR1 and CDR2 sequences are MGHRA and YSYEKL. J was trimmed by 7 bases and V by 0 bases; bases with no gene match: 18. Written as DNA, the CDR3 is TGCGCCAGCAGCCAAGATAGAGGGACAGGGGCCTCTCCAAATCGGAATGAGCAGTTCTTC. Its translation: CASSQDRGTGASPNRNEQFF.

This clonotype was picked up a small number of times. V gene TRBV20-1 combines with J gene TRBJ2-1; 11 bases are a match to TRBD2. CDR1 and CDR2 from the germline V gene are DFQATT and SNEGSKA (reference sequence). This CDR3 comprises 16 residues. With 2 bases clipped from V and 4 bases from J, the junction kept 7 bases outside the gene matches. This chain's CDR3 is CSARPIAGGRYNEQFF. The CDR3 coding sequence is TGCAGTGCTAGACCGATAGCGGGAGGGAGGTACAATGAGCAGTTCTTC.

At least ten counts were recorded for this clonotype. The chain couples TRBV5-5 to TRBJ2-5; TRBD1 matches 9 bases. The CDR3 length is 15 residues. The V gene end was trimmed by 1 base and the J gene end by 4 bases; junction bases not matched to a gene: 5. The germline CDR1 and CDR2 sequences are SGHKS and YYEKEE (reference sequence). The CDR3 region has the DNA TGTGCCAGCAGCTTGAGGATGGGACAGGGAGAGACCCAGTACTTC. This sequence encodes CASSLRMGQGETQYF.

In DNA form, the CDR3 reads TGTGCCAGCAGTGCTCAAGTATGGGCGACCCAGTACTTC. Protein sequence: CASSAQVWATQYF. This chain links TRBV28 with TRBJ2-5; D is undetermined. V lost 5 bases to trimming and J lost 7 bases, with 14 bases between them. Germline V gives CDR1 MDHEN, CDR2 SYDVKM. The CDR3 is made up of 13 amino acids.

The table lists this clonotype with a few counts. The chain combines TRBV7-9 with TRBJ1-2; D may be TRBD1 (6 bases). The CDR3 has 13 residues. The V end was cut by 5 bases, the J end by 7 bases, with 14 bases between. Per the germline V gene, CDR1 is SEHNR and CDR2 is FQNEAQ (reference sequence). CDR3: CASSVRDMAGYTF. In DNA form, the CDR3 reads TGTGCCAGCAGCGTCCGGGACATGGCTGGCTACACCTTC. The full variable domain, its missing parts supplied by reference TRBV7-9 and TRBJ1-2, is DTGVSQNPRHKITKRGQNVTFRCDPISEHNRLYWYRQTLGQGPEFLTYFQNEAQLEKSRLLSDRFSAERPKGSFSTLEIQRTEQGDSAMYLCASSVRDMAGYTFGSGTRLTVV.

This clonotype was observed a handful of times. This rearrangement joins TRBV20-1 to TRBJ1-1; no definite D call. The CDR3 has 12 residues. Trimming removed 4 bases from V and 4 bases from J, with 10 bases in between. CDR1 is DFQATT and CDR2 is SNEGSKA in the germline V gene (reference sequence). The CDR3 reads CSAKQGITEAFF. In DNA form, the CDR3 reads TGCAGTGCTAAGCAAGGGATCACTGAAGCTTTCTTT.

Only a few counts were recorded for this clonotype. The rearrangement links TRBV3-1 to TRBJ1-5; weak D call: TRBD1 (5 bases). The CDR3 is 20 residues long. The germline gives CDR1 LGHDT, CDR2 YNNKEL (reference sequence). Trimming took off 3 bases at V and 0 bases at J, with 24 bases between the two ends. CDR3 coding DNA: TGTGCCAGCAGCCAGGGTAGACAGCGCCTTACTCGTTATAGCAATCAGCCCCAGCATTTT. Translated, it gives CASSQGRQRLTRYSNQPQHF.